A selection of T cell receptor beta chains follows, all from one sample in a study of blood T cell repertoires in COVID-19. Using immunoSEQ multiplex PCR, the repertoire was profiled, and TCRdb retains in-frame clones only, with some absent. The data hold some 270,000 clones, with more than 75% observed a single time. The sample was PBMCs or T cells enriched from blood (not recorded which). The receptors stem from a woman aged 50 to 60 who had been exposed to COVID-19. The CDR3 runs from the conserved cysteine through the conserved F or W. A D gene is named only where the DNA matches it firmly. Rows give clone size only sometimes, using once, few, many, or a class for an expanded clone.

clone_size: NA; v_call: TRBV19; d_call: TRBD2; j_call: TRBJ2-5; cdr3_aa: CASSIGNSGGQETQYF; cdr3_nt: TGTGCCAGTAGTATAGGGAATAGCGGGGGACAAGAGACCCAGTACTTC
clone_size: NA; v_call: TRBV28; d_call: TRBD2; j_call: TRBJ2-7; cdr3_aa: CASSRGLAVHYEQYF; cdr3_nt: TGTGCCAGCAGTCGGGGACTAGCGGTACACTACGAGCAGTACTTC
clone_size: NA; v_call: TRBV24-1; d_call: NA; j_call: TRBJ2-3; cdr3_aa: CATSDSLGTFTDTQYF; cdr3_nt: TGTGCCACCAGTGATTCTCTCGGGACTTTCACAGATACGCAGTATTTT
clone_size: NA; v_call: TRBV9; d_call: NA; j_call: TRBJ2-7; cdr3_aa: CASSVTLGGAQYF; cdr3_nt: TGTGCCAGCAGCGTTACCCTTGGAGGGGCGCAGTACTTC
clone_size: NA; v_call: TRBV5-1; d_call: TRBD1; j_call: TRBJ2-1; cdr3_aa: CASSPDRGGSRNEQFF; cdr3_nt: TGCGCCAGCAGCCCTGACAGGGGAGGTTCCCGAAATGAGCAGTTCTTC
clone_size: NA; v_call: TRBV27; d_call: NA; j_call: TRBJ1-1; cdr3_aa: CASSFTRGTEAFF; cdr3_nt: TGTGCCAGCAGTTTCACCAGAGGCACTGAAGCTTTCTTT
clone_size: NA; v_call: TRBV27; d_call: NA; j_call: TRBJ1-5; cdr3_aa: CASSFRGSDQPQHF; cdr3_nt: TGTGCCAGCAGTTTTAGGGGATCAGATCAGCCCCAGCATTTT
clone_size: NA; v_call: TRBV24-1; d_call: TRBD2; j_call: TRBJ2-3; cdr3_aa: CATSDELAGPYTDTQYF; cdr3_nt: TGTGCCACCAGTGATGAGCTAGCGGGACCATACACAGATACGCAGTATTTT
clone_size: NA; v_call: TRBV5-4; d_call: NA; j_call: TRBJ2-2; cdr3_aa: CASSRQITGELFF; cdr3_nt: TGTGCCAGCAGCCGCCAGATCACCGGGGAGCTGTTTTTT
clone_size: NA; v_call: TRBV28; d_call: TRBD1; j_call: TRBJ2-2; cdr3_aa: CASSARQGVAPGELFF; cdr3_nt: TGTGCCAGCAGTGCCCGACAGGGGGTGGCTCCCGGGGAGCTGTTTTTT
clone_size: NA; v_call: TRBV19; d_call: TRBD1; j_call: TRBJ1-1; cdr3_aa: CASHSGGLMNTEAFF; cdr3_nt: TGTGCCAGTCATTCAGGGGGACTCATGAACACTGAAGCTTTCTTT
clone_size: NA; v_call: TRBV28; d_call: NA; j_call: TRBJ2-1; cdr3_aa: CASSSRQLLGTYNEQFF; cdr3_nt: TGTGCCAGCAGTTCCCGACAGCTCCTGGGGACCTACAATGAGCAGTTCTTC
clone_size: NA; v_call: TRBV7-9; d_call: TRBD1; j_call: TRBJ1-1; cdr3_aa: CASSDWTGESTEAFF; cdr3_nt: TGTGCCAGCAGCGACTGGACAGGGGAGAGCACTGAAGCTTTCTTT
clone_size: NA; v_call: TRBV9; d_call: TRBD2; j_call: TRBJ2-5; cdr3_aa: CASSAVSGAGYQETQYF; cdr3_nt: TGTGCCAGCAGCGCTGTCAGCGGGGCGGGGTACCAAGAGACCCAGTACTTC
clone_size: NA; v_call: TRBV29-1; d_call: TRBD2; j_call: TRBJ2-7; cdr3_aa: CSVADTGGLWGEQYF; cdr3_nt: TGCAGCGTCGCGGATACGGGGGGTTTATGGGGCGAGCAGTACTTC
clone_size: NA; v_call: TRBV19; d_call: TRBD1; j_call: TRBJ2-2; cdr3_aa: CASIQGAGTGELFF; cdr3_nt: TGTGCCAGTATCCAGGGGGCCGGCACCGGGGAGCTGTTTTTT
clone_size: few; v_call: TRBV7-2; d_call: NA; j_call: TRBJ1-4; cdr3_aa: CASSLEGGSNEKLFF; cdr3_nt: TGTGCCAGCAGCTTAGAAGGGGGTTCTAATGAAAAACTGTTTTTT